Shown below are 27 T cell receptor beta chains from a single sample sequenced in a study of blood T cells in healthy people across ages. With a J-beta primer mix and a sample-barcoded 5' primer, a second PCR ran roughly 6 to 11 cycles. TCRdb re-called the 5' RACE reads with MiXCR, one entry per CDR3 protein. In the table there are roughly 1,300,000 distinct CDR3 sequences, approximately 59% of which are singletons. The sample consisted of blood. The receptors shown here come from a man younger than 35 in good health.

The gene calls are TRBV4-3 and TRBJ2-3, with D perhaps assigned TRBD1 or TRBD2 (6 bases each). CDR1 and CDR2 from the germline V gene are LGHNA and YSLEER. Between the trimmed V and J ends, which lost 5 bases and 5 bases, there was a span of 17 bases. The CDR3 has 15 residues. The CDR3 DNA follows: TGCGCCAGCAGCTCCTTAAGGGGGGCCGTAGATACGCAGTATTTT. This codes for CASSSLRGAVDTQYF.

The CDR3 DNA is TGCGCCAGCAGCCAAGGGACAGGGACGATGATCTACTCTGGGGCCAACGTCCTGACTTTC. Protein product: CASSQGTGTMIYSGANVLTF. The rearrangement uses TRBV4-3 and TRBJ2-6, with 8 bases aligning to TRBD1. The CDR3 loop spans 20 amino acids. With V trimmed by 1 base and J by 0 bases, 11 bases remained unmatched. Germline values: CDR1 LGHNA, CDR2 YSLEER.

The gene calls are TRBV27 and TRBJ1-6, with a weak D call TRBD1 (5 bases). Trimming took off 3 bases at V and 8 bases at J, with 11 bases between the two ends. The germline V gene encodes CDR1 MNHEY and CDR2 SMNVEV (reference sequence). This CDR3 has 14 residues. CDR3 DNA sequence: TGTGCCAGCAGTTTGTGGGGGGGGGATTCACCCCTCCACTTT. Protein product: CASSLWGGDSPLHF.

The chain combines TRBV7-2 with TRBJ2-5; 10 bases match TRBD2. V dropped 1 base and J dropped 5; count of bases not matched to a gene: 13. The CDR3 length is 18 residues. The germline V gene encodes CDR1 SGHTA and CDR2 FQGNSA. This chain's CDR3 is CASSLDGSGGWITETQYF. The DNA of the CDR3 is TGTGCCAGCAGCTTAGACGGTAGCGGGGGGTGGATTACGGAGACCCAGTACTTC.

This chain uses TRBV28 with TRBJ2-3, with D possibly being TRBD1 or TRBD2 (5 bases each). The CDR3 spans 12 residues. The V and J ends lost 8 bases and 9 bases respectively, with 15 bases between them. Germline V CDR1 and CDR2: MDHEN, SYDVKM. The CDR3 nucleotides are TGTGCCAGCCACTGGCAGGGCGGGACGCAGTATTTT. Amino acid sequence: CASHWQGGTQYF.

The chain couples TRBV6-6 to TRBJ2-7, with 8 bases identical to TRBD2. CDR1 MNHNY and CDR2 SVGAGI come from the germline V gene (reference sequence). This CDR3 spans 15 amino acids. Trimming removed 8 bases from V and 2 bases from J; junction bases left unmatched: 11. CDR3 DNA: TGTGCCAGCCCCAACTCGGGGGGGCAGACCTACGAGCAGTACTTC. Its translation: CASPNSGGQTYEQYF.

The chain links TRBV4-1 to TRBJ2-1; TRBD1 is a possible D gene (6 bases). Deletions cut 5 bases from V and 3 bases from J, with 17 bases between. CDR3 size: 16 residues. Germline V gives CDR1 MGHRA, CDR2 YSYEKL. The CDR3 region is CASSAPGAKIYNEQFF. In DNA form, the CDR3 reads TGCGCCAGCAGCGCCCCAGGGGCAAAGATCTACAATGAGCAGTTCTTC.

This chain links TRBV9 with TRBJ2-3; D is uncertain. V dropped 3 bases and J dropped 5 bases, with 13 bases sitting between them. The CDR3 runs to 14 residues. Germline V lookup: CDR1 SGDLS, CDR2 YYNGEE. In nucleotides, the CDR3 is TGTGCCAGCAGCGCGGCCCTTTCTTTAGATACGCAGTATTTT. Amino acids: CASSAALSLDTQYF.

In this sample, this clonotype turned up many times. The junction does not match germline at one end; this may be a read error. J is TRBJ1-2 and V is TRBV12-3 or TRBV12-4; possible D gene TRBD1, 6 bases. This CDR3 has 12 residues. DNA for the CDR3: TGCGCCAGCAGCTTGGACAGCTATGGCTACACCTTC. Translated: CASSLDSYGYTF.

The CDR3 DNA sequence: TGTGCCATCCGGGGACAGGGGCCCAATCCAAACTACGAGCAGTACTTC. Residues: CAIRGQGPNPNYEQYF. The chain uses TRBV10-3 and TRBJ2-7; 10 bases are shared with TRBD1. The junction had 13 bases not matched to a gene; V was cut back by 8 bases and J by 3 bases. The CDR3 contains 16 residues. CDR1 and CDR2 (germline): ENHRY, SYGVKD.

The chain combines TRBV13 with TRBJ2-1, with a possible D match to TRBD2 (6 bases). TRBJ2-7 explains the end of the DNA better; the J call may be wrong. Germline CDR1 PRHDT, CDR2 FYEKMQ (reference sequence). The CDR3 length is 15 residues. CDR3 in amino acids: CASSVADSSYNEQYF. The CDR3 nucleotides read TGTGCCAGCAGCGTAGCGGATAGCTCCTACAATGAGCAGTACTTC.

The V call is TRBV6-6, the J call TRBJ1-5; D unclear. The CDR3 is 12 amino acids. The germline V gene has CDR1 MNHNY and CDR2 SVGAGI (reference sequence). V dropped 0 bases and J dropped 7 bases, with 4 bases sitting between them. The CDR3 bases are TGTGCCAGCAGTTACTCAGAGCAGCCCCAGCATTTT. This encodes CASSYSEQPQHF.

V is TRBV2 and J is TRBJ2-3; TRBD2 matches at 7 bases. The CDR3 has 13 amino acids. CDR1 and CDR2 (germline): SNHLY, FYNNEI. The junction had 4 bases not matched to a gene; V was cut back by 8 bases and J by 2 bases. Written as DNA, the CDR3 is TGTGCCAGCTTAAGCGGGGTCACAGATACGCAGTATTTT. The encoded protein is CASLSGVTDTQYF.

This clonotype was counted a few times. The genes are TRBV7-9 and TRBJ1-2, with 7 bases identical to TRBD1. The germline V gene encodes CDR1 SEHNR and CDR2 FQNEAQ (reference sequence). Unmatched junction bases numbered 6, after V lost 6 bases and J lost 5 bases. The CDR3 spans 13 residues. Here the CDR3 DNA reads TGTGCCAGCAGTGTCGAGGGGGCGTATGGCTACACCTTC. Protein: CASSVEGAYGYTF.

This CDR3 reads CASSQAPDRFNGYTF. The DNA for the CDR3 is TGCGCCAGCAGCCAAGCCCCTGACAGGTTCAATGGCTACACCTTC. The J gene is TRBJ1-2, the V gene TRBV4-1; the D gene is possibly TRBD1 (6 bases). The germline CDR1 and CDR2 sequences are MGHRA and YSYEKL. The germline V and J ends were trimmed by 1 base and 6 bases, with 15 bases remaining between them. The CDR3 spans 15 residues.

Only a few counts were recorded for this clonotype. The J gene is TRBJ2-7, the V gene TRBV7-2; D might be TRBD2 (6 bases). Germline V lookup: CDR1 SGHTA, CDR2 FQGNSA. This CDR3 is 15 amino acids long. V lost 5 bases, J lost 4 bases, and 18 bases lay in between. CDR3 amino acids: CASSPMTGSGYEQYF. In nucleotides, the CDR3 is TGTGCCAGCAGCCCCATGACGGGGAGCGGGTACGAGCAGTACTTC.

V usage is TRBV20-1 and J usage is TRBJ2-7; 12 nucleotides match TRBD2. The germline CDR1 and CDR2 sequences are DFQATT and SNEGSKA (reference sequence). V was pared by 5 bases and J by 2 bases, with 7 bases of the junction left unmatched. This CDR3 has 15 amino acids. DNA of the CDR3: TGCAGTGCTGGCGAGCTAGCGGGAGGGACCTACGAGCAGTACTTC. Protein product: CSAGELAGGTYEQYF.

The CDR3 region is CSVGQGTTAVGELFF. The CDR3 region has the DNA TGCAGCGTTGGTCAAGGGACTACGGCAGTCGGGGAGCTGTTTTTT. The chain recombines TRBV29-1 with TRBJ2-2; TRBD2 matches at 7 bases. This CDR3 spans 15 amino acids. V lost 4 bases and J lost 7; bases outside the gene matches: 12. Germline V lookup: CDR1 SQVTM, CDR2 ANQGSEA.

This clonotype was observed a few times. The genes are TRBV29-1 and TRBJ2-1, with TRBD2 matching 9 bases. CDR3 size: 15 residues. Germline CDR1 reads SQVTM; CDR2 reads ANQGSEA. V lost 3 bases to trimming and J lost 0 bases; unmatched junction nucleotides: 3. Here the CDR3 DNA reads TGCAGCGTTGAGGAGCGGGAGGACTCCTACAATGAGCAGTTCTTC. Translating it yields CSVEEREDSYNEQFF.

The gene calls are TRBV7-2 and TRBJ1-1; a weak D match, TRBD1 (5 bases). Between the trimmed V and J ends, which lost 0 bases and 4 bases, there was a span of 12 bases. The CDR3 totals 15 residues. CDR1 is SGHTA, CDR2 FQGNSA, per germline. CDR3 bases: TGTGCCAGCAGCTTAGCGAGCAGGGTGGGCACTGAAGCTTTCTTT. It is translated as CASSLASRVGTEAFF.

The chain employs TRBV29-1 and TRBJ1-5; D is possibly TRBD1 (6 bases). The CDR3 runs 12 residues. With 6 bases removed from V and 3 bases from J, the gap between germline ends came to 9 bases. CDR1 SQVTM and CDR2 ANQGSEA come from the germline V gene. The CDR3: CSVGDINQPQHF. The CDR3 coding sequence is TGCAGCGTGGGGGACATCAATCAGCCCCAGCATTTT.

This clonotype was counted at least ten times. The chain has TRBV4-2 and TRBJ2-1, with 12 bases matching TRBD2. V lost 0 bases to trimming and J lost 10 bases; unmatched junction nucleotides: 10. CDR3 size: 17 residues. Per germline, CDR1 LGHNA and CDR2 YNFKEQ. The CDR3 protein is CASSQDGPSGGAGEQFF. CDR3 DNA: TGTGCCAGCAGCCAAGATGGGCCTAGCGGGGGGGCAGGGGAGCAGTTCTTC.

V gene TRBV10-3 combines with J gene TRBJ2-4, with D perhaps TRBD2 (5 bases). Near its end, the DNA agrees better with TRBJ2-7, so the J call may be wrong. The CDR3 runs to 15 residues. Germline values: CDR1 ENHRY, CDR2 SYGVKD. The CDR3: CAISDGIPPNYEQYF. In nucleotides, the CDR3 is TGTGCCATCAGTGACGGGATCCCACCCAACTACGAGCAGTACTTC.

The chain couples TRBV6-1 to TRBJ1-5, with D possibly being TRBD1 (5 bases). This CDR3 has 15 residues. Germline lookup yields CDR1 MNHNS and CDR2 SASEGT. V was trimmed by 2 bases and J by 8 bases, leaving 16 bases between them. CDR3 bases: TGTGCCAGCAGTGAACCCTCCAGGGCCAGGGAGCCCCAGCATTTT. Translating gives CASSEPSRAREPQHF.

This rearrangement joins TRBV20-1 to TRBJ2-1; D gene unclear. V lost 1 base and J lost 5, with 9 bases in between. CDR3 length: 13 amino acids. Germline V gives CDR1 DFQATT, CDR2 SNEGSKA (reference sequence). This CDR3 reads CSARAPVDNEQFF. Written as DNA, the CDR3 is TGCAGTGCTAGAGCCCCAGTAGACAATGAGCAGTTCTTC.

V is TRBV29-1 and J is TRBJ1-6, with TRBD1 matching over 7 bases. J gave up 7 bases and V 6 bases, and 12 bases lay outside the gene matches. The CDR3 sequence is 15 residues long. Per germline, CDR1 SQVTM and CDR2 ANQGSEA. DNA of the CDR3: TGCAGCGTCGGTTCCCGGGGACAGATGAATTCACCCCTCCACTTT. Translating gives CSVGSRGQMNSPLHF.

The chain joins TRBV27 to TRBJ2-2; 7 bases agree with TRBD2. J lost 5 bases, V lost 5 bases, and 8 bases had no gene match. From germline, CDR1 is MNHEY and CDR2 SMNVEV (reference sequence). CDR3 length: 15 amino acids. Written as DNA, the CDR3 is TGTGCCAGCAGTAGAGGACTAGTGGTTACCGGGGAGCTGTTTTTT. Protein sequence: CASSRGLVVTGELFF.